These T cell receptor beta chains were read from a single sample in a study of T cell repertoires in cytomegalovirus infection. One entry per CDR3 protein, called by TCRdb with MiXCR from the reads. This table holds approximately 190,000 distinct CDR3 sequences, 28% found once. The sequencing input was PBMCs. All receptors derive from a human donor in good health (CMV status not recorded). Some clones in this sample may be carry-over from other donors' samples. Each CDR3 is given with its conserved first and last residue. The D gene is left open where the match is weak. A clone size is listed for some rows: how often the clone was seen (once, few, many), or a class if it is expanded.

TRBV7-2	14	TRBJ2-5	many	TRBD2	CASSLLAGGETQYF	TGTGCCAGCAGCTTACTAGCGGGGGGGGAGACCCAGTACTTC
TRBV29-1	12	TRBJ2-5	.	.	CSVRANQETQYF	TGCAGCGTTCGCGCGAACCAAGAGACCCAGTACTTC
TRBV20-1	14	TRBJ2-5	.	TRBD1	CSAPGQGDQETQYF	TGCAGTGCGCCGGGACAGGGGGACCAAGAGACCCAGTACTTC
TRBV5-8	17	TRBJ1-1	.	.	CASRGGGASLPNTEAFF	TGTGCCAGCAGGGGGGGTGGGGCCAGCTTACCGAACACTGAAGCTTTCTTT
TRBV20-1	13	TRBJ2-1	few	.	CSARRDWGNEQFF	TGCAGTGCTAGAAGGGATTGGGGCAATGAGCAGTTCTTC
TRBV6-2/TRBV6-3	16	TRBJ2-5	once	TRBD2	CASRTPGLAGQETQYF	TGTGCCAGCAGAACCCCGGGACTAGCGGGGCAAGAGACCCAGTACTTC
TRBV15	13	TRBJ1-2	.	TRBD1	CATSRTGGYGYTF	TGTGCCACCAGCAGGACAGGGGGCTATGGCTACACCTTC
TRBV19	15	TRBJ2-7	.	.	CASSQPGSHGYEQYF	TGTGCCAGTAGTCAGCCGGGATCCCACGGCTACGAGCAGTACTTC
TRBV29-1	14	TRBJ2-1	once	TRBD2	CSVGGLAGFHEQFF	TGCAGCGTCGGGGGGCTAGCGGGGTTTCATGAGCAGTTCTTC
TRBV12-3/TRBV12-4	13	TRBJ1-2	few	TRBD1	CASSPSTGNGYTF	TGTGCCAGCAGTCCCTCGACAGGGAATGGCTACACCTTC
TRBV29-1	12	TRBJ1-2	.	.	CSVGGPHYGYTF	TGCAGCGTTGGGGGGCCCCACTATGGCTACACCTTC
TRBV7-8	16	TRBJ2-3	few	.	CASSLVRPRQTDTQYF	TGTGCCAGCAGCTTAGTAAGGCCCCGGCAGACAGATACGCAGTATTTT
TRBV20-1	14	TRBJ1-2	once	.	CSALMGWDAYGYTF	TGCAGTGCTCTAATGGGGTGGGACGCCTATGGCTACACCTTC
TRBV6-1	15	TRBJ2-5	few	.	CASSEARDSQETQYF	TGTGCCAGCAGTGAAGCCCGAGACAGCCAAGAGACCCAGTACTTC
TRBV7-8	14	TRBJ2-2	few	TRBD1	CASSPDRVVGELFF	TGTGCCAGCAGCCCGGACAGGGTGGTCGGGGAGCTGTTTTTT
TRBV6-2/TRBV6-3	15	TRBJ1-1	.	.	CASSEWMQANTEAFF	TGTGCCAGCAGTGAATGGATGCAGGCGAACACTGAAGCTTTCTTT
TRBV19	16	TRBJ1-1	few	.	CASTPGGAGANTEAFF	TGTGCCAGTACTCCAGGAGGAGCAGGGGCGAACACTGAAGCTTTCTTT
TRBV20-1	14	TRBJ2-3	.	.	CSARTGLNTDTQYF	TGCAGTGCTCGGACGGGCCTAAACACAGATACGCAGTATTTT
TRBV5-4	14	TRBJ1-5	.	.	CASSLAGTGDPQHF	TGTGCCAGCAGCTTGGCCGGGACGGGCGACCCCCAGCATTTT
TRBV2	11	TRBJ2-1	.	.	CASRELSEQFF	TGTGCCAGCAGGGAACTTAGTGAGCAGTTCTTC
TRBV5-1	14	TRBJ2-7	few	.	CASSLGRRGYEQYF	TGCGCCAGCAGCCTGGGGCGAAGGGGCTACGAGCAGTACTTC
TRBV7-2	12	TRBJ2-7	few	.	CASSLGGWEQYF	TGTGCCAGCAGCTTAGGAGGCTGGGAGCAGTACTTC
TRBV6-6	14	TRBJ1-1	few	.	CASRPTLGNTEAFF	TGTGCCAGCAGGCCTACGCTCGGGAACACTGAAGCTTTCTTT
TRBV5-1	14	TRBJ1-2	.	.	CASSAGQPNYGYTF	TGCGCCAGCAGCGCCGGGCAGCCTAACTATGGCTACACCTTC
TRBV29-1	14	TRBJ1-2	.	TRBD1	CSAMEGGTGYGYTF	TGCAGCGCAATGGAGGGCGGGACAGGCTATGGCTACACCTTC
TRBV25-1	16	TRBJ2-3	once	TRBD1	CASSGGTVLSTDTQYF	TGTGCCAGCAGTGGGGGGACAGTGCTTAGCACAGATACGCAGTATTTT
TRBV5-1	13	TRBJ1-1	.	.	CASLGPGRSEAFF	TGCGCCAGCCTCGGGCCCGGGAGGTCTGAAGCTTTCTTT
TRBV19	13	TRBJ1-1	.	.	CASSKQVDTEAFF	TGTGCCTCCAGTAAACAGGTGGACACTGAAGCTTTCTTT
TRBV9	14	TRBJ1-1	once	.	CASSVRATNTEAFF	TGTGCCAGCAGCGTAAGGGCCACGAACACTGAAGCTTTCTTT
TRBV6-2/TRBV6-3	14	TRBJ1-6	.	TRBD1	CASRRTGVNSPLHF	TGTGCCAGCAGACGGACAGGGGTTAATTCACCCCTCCACTTT
TRBV7-2	14	TRBJ2-5	.	.	CASSLTTDQETQYF	TGTGCCAGCAGCTTAACGACAGACCAAGAGACCCAGTACTTC
TRBV7-6	12	TRBJ2-7	many	.	CASSLDRAEQYF	TGTGCCAGCAGCTTAGACAGGGCCGAGCAGTACTTC
TRBV7-8	17	TRBJ2-1	.	TRBD1	CASSLTRQGVSYNEQFF	TGTGCCAGCAGCTTAACCCGACAGGGAGTTTCCTACAATGAGCAGTTCTTC
TRBV7-2	11	TRBJ1-1	many	.	CASSRYTEAFF	TGTGCCAGCAGTCGTTACACTGAAGCTTTCTTT
TRBV6-2/TRBV6-3	18	TRBJ2-3	.	TRBD2	CASSPGLAGGLGTDTQYF	TGTGCCAGCAGTCCCGGACTAGCGGGGGGGCTGGGCACAGATACGCAGTATTTT